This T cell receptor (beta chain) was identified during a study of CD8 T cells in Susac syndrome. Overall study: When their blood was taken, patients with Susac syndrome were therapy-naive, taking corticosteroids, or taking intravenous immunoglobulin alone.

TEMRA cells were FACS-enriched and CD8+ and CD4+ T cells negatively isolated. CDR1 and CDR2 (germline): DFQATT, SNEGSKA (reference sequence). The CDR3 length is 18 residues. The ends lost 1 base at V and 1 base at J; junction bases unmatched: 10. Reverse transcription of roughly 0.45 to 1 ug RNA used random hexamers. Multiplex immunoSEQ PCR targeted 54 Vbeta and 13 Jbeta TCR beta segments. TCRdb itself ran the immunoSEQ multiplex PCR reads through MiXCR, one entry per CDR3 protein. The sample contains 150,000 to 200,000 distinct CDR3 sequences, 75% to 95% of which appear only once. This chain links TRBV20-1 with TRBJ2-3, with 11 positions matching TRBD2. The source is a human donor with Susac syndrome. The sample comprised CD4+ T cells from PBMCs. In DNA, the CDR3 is TGCAGTGCTAGAGGGTTTGCTAGCGGGGGGTCCGGCACAGATACGCAGTATTTT. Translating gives CSARGFASGGSGTDTQYF.